The present T cell receptor beta chain was sequenced within a study of low-dose radiotherapy and immunotherapy resistance in tumors. Study overall: On an every-two-weeks schedule, patients received intravenous nivolumab 240 mg, along with ipilimumab 1 mg/kg every six weeks.

The CDR3 extends over 13 amino acids. Germline CDR1 reads SQVTM; CDR2 reads ANQGSEA. Between the trimmed V and J ends, which lost 4 bases and 1 base, there was a span of 10 bases. Indicated time point: after trial treatment. Treatment of the sample: LDRT plus nivolumab, ipilimumab, low-dose cyclophosphamide and aspirin (RACIN trial). The sample holds a few counts of this clonotype. Both TCRalpha and TCRbeta chains were reverse transcribed with V-gene-specific primers. The PCR that amplified TCRs ran for approximately 20 cycles, relying on a constant-region primer and a V-primer adapter. MiXCR, run by TCRdb on the reads, gives a single entry per CDR3 protein. The sample carries roughly 90,000 distinct CDR3 sequences, 20% recorded once.

The rearrangement uses TRBV29-1 and TRBJ1-1, with D unclear. The sample was PBMCs, taken after low-dose radiotherapy plus immunotherapy. The source is a female donor with ovarian cancer. CDR3 sequence: CSVGSQTNTEAFF. CDR3 nucleotide sequence: TGCAGCGTTGGTAGTCAGACGAACACTGAAGCTTTCTTT.